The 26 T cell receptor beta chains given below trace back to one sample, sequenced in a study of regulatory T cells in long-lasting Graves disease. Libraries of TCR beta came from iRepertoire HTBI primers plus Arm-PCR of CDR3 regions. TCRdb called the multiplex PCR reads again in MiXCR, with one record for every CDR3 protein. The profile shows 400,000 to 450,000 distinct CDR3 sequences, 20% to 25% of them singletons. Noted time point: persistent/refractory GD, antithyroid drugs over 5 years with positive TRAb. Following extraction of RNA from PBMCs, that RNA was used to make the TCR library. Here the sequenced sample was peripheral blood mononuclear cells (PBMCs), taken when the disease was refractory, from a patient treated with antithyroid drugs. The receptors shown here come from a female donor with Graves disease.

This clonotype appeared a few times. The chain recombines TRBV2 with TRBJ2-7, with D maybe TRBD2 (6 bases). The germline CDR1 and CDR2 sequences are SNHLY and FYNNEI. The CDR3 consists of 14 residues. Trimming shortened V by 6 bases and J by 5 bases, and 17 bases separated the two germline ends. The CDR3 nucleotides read TGTGCCAGCAGCTCCAGTGGGGGGATCCACGAGCAGTACTTC. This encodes CASSSSGGIHEQYF.

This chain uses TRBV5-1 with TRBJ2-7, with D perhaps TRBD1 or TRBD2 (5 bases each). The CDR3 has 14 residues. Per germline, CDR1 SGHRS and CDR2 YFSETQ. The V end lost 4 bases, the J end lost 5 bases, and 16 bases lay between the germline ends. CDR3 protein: CASSPGTGWNEQYF. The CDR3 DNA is TGCGCCAGCAGCCCCGGGACCGGATGGAACGAGCAGTACTTC.

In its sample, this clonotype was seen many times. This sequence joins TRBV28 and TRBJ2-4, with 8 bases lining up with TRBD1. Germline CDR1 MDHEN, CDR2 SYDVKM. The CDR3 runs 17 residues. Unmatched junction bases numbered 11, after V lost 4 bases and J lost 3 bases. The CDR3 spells CASSSAAGTGLKNIQYF. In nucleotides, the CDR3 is TGTGCCAGCAGTTCAGCCGCCGGGACAGGACTCAAAAACATTCAGTACTTC.

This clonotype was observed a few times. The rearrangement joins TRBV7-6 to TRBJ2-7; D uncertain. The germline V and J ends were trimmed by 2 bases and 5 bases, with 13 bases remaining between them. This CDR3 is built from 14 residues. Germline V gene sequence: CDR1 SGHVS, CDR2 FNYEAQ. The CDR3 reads CASSLYLRSDEQYF. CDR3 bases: TGTGCCAGCAGCTTATACTTAAGAAGCGACGAGCAGTACTTC.

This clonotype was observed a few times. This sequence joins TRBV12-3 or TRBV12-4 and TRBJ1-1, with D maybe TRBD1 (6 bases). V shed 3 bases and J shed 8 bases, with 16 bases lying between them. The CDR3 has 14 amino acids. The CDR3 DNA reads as TGTGCCAGCAGTTTGTCACAGGGTAAAAACGAAGCTTTCTTT. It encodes CASSLSQGKNEAFF.

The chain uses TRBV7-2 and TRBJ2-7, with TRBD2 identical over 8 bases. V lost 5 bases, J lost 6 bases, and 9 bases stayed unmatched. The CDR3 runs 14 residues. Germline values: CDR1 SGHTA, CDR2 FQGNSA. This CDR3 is CASSPLAGGREQYF. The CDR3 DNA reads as TGTGCCAGCAGCCCACTTGCGGGAGGTCGCGAGCAGTACTTC.

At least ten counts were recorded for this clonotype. The CDR3 region has the DNA TGTGCCAGCAGTTTCCGGGACCGCTACGAGCAGTACTTC. Translated: CASSFRDRYEQYF. The chain is built from TRBV28 and TRBJ2-7; either TRBD1 or TRBD2 may supply D (5 bases each). This CDR3 region has 13 residues. CDR1 is MDHEN and CDR2 is SYDVKM in the germline V gene. V lost 3 bases to trimming and J lost 3 bases, with 9 bases between them.

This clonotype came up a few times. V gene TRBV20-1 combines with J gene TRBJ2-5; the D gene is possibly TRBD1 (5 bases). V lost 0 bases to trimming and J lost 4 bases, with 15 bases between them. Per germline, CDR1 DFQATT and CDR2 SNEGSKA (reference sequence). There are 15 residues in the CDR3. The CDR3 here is CSARDGLGVGETQYF. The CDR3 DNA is TGCAGTGCTAGAGATGGGTTAGGGGTCGGAGAGACCCAGTACTTC.

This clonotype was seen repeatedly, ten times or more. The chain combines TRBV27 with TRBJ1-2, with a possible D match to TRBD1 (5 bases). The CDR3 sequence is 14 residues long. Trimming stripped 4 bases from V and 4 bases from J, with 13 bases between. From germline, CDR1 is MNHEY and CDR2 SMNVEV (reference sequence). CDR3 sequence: CASSSQGGAYGYTF. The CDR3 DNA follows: TGTGCCAGCAGTTCCCAGGGAGGTGCCTATGGCTACACCTTC.

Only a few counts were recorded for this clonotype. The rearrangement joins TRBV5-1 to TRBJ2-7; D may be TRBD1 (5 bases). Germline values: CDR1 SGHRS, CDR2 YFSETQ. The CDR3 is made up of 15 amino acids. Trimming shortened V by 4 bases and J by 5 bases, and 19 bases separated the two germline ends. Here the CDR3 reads CASSPSPGQSNEQYF. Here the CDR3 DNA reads TGCGCCAGCAGCCCTTCACCAGGACAATCCAACGAGCAGTACTTC.

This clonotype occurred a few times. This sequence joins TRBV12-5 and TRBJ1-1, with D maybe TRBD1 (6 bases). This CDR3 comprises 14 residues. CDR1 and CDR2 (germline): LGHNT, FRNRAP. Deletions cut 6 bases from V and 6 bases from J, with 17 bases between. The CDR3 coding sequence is TGTGCTAGTGGCTCACCCGACAGGTTGGCTGAAGCTTTCTTT. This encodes CASGSPDRLAEAFF.

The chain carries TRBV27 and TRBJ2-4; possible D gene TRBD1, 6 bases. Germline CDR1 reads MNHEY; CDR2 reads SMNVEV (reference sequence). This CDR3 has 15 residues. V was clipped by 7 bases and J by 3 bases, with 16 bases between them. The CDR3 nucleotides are TGTGCCAGCACCGAATCCAGGGGTGGCAAAAACATTCAGTACTTC. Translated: CASTESRGGKNIQYF.

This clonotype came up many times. The CDR3 reads CASSPQGEGYTF. The CDR3 bases are TGTGCCAGCTCACCACAGGGTGAAGGCTACACCTTC. The chain combines TRBV18 with TRBJ1-2; D unclear. In germline, CDR1 is KGHSH, CDR2 LQKENI. The CDR3 has 12 residues. V was pared by 1 base and J by 8 bases, with 8 bases between.

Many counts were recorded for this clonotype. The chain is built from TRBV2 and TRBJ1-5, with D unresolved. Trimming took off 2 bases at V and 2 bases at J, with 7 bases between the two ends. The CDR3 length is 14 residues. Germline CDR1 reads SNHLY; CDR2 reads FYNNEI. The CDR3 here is CASSESMGNQPQHF. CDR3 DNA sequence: TGTGCCAGCAGTGAATCAATGGGCAATCAGCCCCAGCATTTT.

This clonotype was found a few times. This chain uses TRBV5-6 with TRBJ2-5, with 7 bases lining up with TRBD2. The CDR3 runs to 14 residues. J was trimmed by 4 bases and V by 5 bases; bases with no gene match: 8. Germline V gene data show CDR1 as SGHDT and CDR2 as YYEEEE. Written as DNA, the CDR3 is TGTGCCAGCAGTTCTTTAGCGGGCATAGAGACCCAGTACTTC. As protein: CASSSLAGIETQYF.

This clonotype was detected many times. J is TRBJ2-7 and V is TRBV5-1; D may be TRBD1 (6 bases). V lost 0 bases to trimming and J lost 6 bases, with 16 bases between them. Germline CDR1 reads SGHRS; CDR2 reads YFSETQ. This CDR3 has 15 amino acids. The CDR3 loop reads CASSLGGQGTSEQYF. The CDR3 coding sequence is TGCGCCAGCAGCTTGGGAGGTCAGGGGACGTCCGAGCAGTACTTC. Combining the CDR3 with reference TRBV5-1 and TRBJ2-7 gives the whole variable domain KAGVTQTPRYLIKTRGQQVTLSCSPISGHRSVSWYQQTPGQGLQFLFEYFSETQRNKGNFPGRFSGRQFSNSRSEMNVSTLELGDSALYLCASSLGGQGTSEQYFGPGTRLTVT.

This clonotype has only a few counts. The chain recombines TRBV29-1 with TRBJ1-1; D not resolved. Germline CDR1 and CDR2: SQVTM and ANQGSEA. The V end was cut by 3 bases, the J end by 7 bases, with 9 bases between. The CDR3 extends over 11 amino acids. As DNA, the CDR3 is TGCAGCGTTGATAAATCAGGTGAAGCTTTCTTT. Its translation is CSVDKSGEAFF.

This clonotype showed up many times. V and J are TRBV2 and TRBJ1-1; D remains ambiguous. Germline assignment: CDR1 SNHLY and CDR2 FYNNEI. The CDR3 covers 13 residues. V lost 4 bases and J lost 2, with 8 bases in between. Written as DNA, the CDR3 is TGTGCCAGCAGTGCTCGGGGAAACACTGAAGCTTTCTTT. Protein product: CASSARGNTEAFF.

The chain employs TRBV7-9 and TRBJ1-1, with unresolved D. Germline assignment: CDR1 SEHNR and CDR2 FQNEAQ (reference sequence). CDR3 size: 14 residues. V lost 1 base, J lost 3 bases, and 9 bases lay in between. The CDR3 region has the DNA TGTGCCAGCAGCTTAGTGGACGGGTACACTGAAGCTTTCTTT. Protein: CASSLVDGYTEAFF. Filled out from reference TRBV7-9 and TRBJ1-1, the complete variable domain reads DTGVSQNPRHKITKRGQNVTFRCDPISEHNRLYWYRQTLGQGPEFLTYFQNEAQLEKSRLLSDRFSAERPKGSFSTLEIQRTEQGDSAMYLCASSLVDGYTEAFFGQGTRLTVV.

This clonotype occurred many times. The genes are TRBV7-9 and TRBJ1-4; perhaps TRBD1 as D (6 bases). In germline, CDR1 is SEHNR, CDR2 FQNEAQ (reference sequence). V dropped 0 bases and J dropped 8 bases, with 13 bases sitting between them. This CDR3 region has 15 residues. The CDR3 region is CASSLALTGNEKLFF. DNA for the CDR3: TGTGCCAGCAGCTTAGCACTTACAGGGAACGAAAAACTGTTTTTT.

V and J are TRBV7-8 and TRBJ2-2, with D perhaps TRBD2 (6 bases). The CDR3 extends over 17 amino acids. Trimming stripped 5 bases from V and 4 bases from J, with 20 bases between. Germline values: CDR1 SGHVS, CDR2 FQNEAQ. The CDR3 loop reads CASSHSVGTVFTGELFF. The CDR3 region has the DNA TGTGCCAGCAGCCACTCTGTCGGGACTGTATTCACCGGGGAGCTGTTTTTT.

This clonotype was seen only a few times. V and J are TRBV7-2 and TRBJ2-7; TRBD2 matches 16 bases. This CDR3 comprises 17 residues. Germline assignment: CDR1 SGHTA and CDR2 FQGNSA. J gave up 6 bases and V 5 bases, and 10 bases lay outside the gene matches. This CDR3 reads CASSREGGTSGRVEQYF. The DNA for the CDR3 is TGTGCCAGCAGCAGGGAGGGCGGGACTAGCGGGAGGGTCGAGCAGTACTTC.

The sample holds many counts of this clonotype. CDR3 in amino acids: CASRFRGDEAFF. In DNA form, the CDR3 reads TGTGCCAGCAGATTCAGAGGGGACGAAGCTTTCTTT. The chain recombines TRBV12-3 or TRBV12-4 with TRBJ1-1; D perhaps matches TRBD1 (5 bases). CDR3 length: 12 amino acids. Between the trimmed V and J ends, which lost 6 bases and 8 bases, there was a span of 13 bases.

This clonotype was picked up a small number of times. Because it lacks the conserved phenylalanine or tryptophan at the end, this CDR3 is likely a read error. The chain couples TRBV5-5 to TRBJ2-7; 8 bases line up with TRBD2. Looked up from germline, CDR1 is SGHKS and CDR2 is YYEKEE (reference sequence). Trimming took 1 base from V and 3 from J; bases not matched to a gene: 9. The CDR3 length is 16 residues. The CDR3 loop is CASSLILSGSLYEQYL. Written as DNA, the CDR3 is TGTGCCAGCAGCTTGATTCTGAGCGGGAGTCTCTACGAGCAGTACCTC.

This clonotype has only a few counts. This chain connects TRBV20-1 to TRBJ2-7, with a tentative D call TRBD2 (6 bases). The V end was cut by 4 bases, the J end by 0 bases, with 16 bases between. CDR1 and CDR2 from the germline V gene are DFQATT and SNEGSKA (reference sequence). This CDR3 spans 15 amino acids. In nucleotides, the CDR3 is TGCAGTGCTAAAGAGGGGAGGCCGAGCTCCTACGAGCAGTACTTC. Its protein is CSAKEGRPSSYEQYF.

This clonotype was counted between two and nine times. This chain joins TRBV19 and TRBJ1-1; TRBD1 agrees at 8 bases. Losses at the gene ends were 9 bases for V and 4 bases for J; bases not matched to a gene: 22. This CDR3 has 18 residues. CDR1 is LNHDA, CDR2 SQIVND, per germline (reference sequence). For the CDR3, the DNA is TGTGCCAGCTTCAGTTCCGTCCGGGACAGGAGGCCAACCACTGAAGCTTTCTTT. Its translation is CASFSSVRDRRPTTEAFF.